The T cell receptor (beta chain) described here comes from a study of T-cell reconstitution after alpha-beta-depleted transplantation in children. A TCRbeta library incorporating unique molecular identifiers was prepared. TCRdb fed the PCR reads into MiXCR, producing one record per CDR3 protein. In the table there are some 600,000 distinct CDR3 sequences, approximately 16% of which are singletons. This clonotype was counted between two and nine times. The TCR comes from a human donor who donated a stem cell graft to a child with acute myeloid leukemia. This sample comprised PBMCs from the stem cell graft donor, obtained from the stem cell graft.

The CDR3 sequence is CASSLVWRAANTGELFF. In DNA form, the CDR3 reads TGCGCCAGCAGCTTGGTTTGGCGGGCGGCGAACACCGGGGAGCTGTTTTTT. The chain links TRBV5-1 to TRBJ2-2; tentatively, D is TRBD2 (5 bases). Trimming took 0 bases from V and 0 from J, leaving 12 bases between them. Germline V gives CDR1 SGHRS, CDR2 YFSETQ. The CDR3 length is 17 residues.